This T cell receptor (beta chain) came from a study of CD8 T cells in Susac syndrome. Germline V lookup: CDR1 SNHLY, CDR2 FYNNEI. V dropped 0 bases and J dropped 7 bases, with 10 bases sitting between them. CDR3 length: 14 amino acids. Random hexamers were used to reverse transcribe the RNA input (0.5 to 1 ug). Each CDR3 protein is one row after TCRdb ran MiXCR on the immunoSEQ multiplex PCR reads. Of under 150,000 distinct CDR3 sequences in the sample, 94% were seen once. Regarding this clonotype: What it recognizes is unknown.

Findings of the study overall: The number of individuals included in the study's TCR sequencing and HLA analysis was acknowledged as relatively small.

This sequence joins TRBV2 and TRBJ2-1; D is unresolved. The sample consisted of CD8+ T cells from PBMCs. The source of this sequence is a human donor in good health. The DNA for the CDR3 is TGTGCCAGCAGTGAAGCGCTGAGGCCAAATGAGCAGTTCTTC. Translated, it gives CASSEALRPNEQFF.